Below, one T cell receptor beta chain is given with its context. What it recognizes is unknown. This sample stems from a study of vaccination effects on CD4 cells after COVID-19. Here immunoSEQ multiplex PCR was the method, and the copy in TCRdb shows in-frame clones only, minus some. Here the sample spans 23,000 or so clones, 65% to 85% being singletons. Before sequencing, viral peptide pools were used by the ViraFEST assay to expand antigen-specific CD4+ T cells. Following a roughly 11-day culture, CD4+ T cells were purified. Supplemented with 9.5 to 10 IU/ml IL-2 and around 10 ug/ml peptides, two million PBMC per well were kept in culture. Deletions cut 2 bases from V and 7 bases from J, with 12 bases between. CDR1 and CDR2 from the germline V gene are MNHNS and SASEGT. This CDR3 comprises 15 residues.

Sequences were derived from CD4+ T cells from PBMCs cultured with HCoV-229E spike peptides, sampled before COVID-19 vaccination. V gene TRBV6-1 combines with J gene TRBJ1-6, with a weak D call TRBD1 (5 bases). The TCR was taken from a human donor who received a COVID-19 vaccine. CDR3 region: CASSERGTLNSPLHF. The DNA of the CDR3 is TGTGCCAGCAGTGAACGGGGGACCTTGAATTCACCCCTCCACTTT.